The 22 T cell receptor beta chains below all came from one sample that was sequenced in a study of cytomegalovirus exposure and HLA in healthy donors. Primers for the PCR totalled 60 Vbeta and 13 Jbeta. Produced via immunoSEQ multiplex PCR; TCRdb's table is partial and in-frame only. The table records 150,000 or so clones, around 75% of them present only once. Source material: PBMCs. The receptors here all came from a female donor in good health and CMV-seronegative.

This clone was seen a handful of times. The V and J genes are TRBV28 and TRBJ2-7; 10 bases match TRBD2. The CDR3 spans 19 residues. V was clipped by 4 bases and J by 0 bases; unmatched bases: 15. Germline V gene sequence: CDR1 MDHEN, CDR2 SYDVKM. In DNA form, the CDR3 reads TGTGCCAGCAGTTCTAGTCCCCTCAGGACTAGCGGCTCCTCCTACGAGCAGTACTTC. Amino acids: CASSSSPLRTSGSSYEQYF.

This clone showed up just a few times. J is TRBJ1-6 and V is TRBV6-5; D gene unclear. The CDR3 consists of 15 residues. CDR1 and CDR2 (germline): MNHEY, SVGAGI. V was cut by 6 bases and J by 7 bases, with 16 bases left in between. The CDR3: CASSPLGSSNSPLHF. The CDR3 nucleotides read TGTGCCAGCAGCCCCCTTGGCTCCTCCAATTCACCCCTCCACTTT.

The chain employs TRBV30 and TRBJ1-4; tentative D call: TRBD1 (6 bases). This CDR3 comprises 15 residues. Between the trimmed V and J ends, which lost 4 bases and 7 bases, there was a span of 19 bases. Germline CDR1 reads GTSNPN; CDR2 reads SVGIG (reference sequence). The CDR3 loop is CAWTLGAIRGEKLFF. The CDR3 DNA reads TGTGCCTGGACCTTAGGGGCAATCAGGGGTGAAAAACTGTTTTTT.

The sample holds one count of this clone. V and J are TRBV7-8 and TRBJ2-1; D perhaps matches TRBD1 (6 bases). CDR3 size: 13 residues. The V end lost 2 bases, the J end lost 7 bases, and 9 bases lay between the germline ends. The germline CDR1 and CDR2 sequences are SGHVS and FQNEAQ. The CDR3 here is CASSLSGQNEQFF. CDR3 nucleotide sequence: TGTGCCAGCAGCTTATCAGGACAGAATGAGCAGTTCTTC.

The rearrangement joins TRBV28 to TRBJ2-7; 7 bases match TRBD1. This CDR3 is built from 16 residues. J was trimmed by 3 bases and V by 5 bases; bases with no gene match: 13. Germline V lookup: CDR1 MDHEN, CDR2 SYDVKM. CDR3 in amino acids: CASSASTGLSLYEQYF. CDR3 in DNA: TGTGCCAGCAGTGCCTCGACAGGGCTATCCCTCTACGAGCAGTACTTC.

This clone was seen only a few times. V usage is TRBV12-5 and J usage is TRBJ1-1; 7 bases fit TRBD1. This CDR3 contains 14 residues. Germline CDR1 LGHNT, CDR2 FRNRAP. Losses at the gene ends were 4 bases for V and 5 bases for J; bases not matched to a gene: 7. The CDR3, as DNA: TGTGCTAGTGGTTCAGAGGGGGCGCGTACTGAAGCTTTCTTT. Its translation is CASGSEGARTEAFF. The full variable domain, completed using reference TRBV12-5 and TRBJ1-1, is DARVTQTPRHKVTEMGQEVTMRCQPILGHNTVFWYRQTMMQGLELLAYFRNRAPLDDSGMPKDRFSAEMPDATLATLKIQPSEPRDSAVYFCASGSEGARTEAFFGQGTRLTVV.

The V gene is TRBV2, the J gene TRBJ2-7, with 15 bases lining up with TRBD2. This CDR3 comprises 16 residues. J lost 1 base, V lost 10 bases, and 8 bases had no gene match. The germline V gene has CDR1 SNHLY and CDR2 FYNNEI. The CDR3 loop reads CAITRGLAGGSYEQYF. CDR3 sequence (DNA): TGTGCCATCACCCGGGGACTAGCGGGAGGTTCCTACGAGCAGTACTTC.

V gene TRBV4-3 combines with J gene TRBJ2-2; D gene ambiguous. The length of the CDR3 is 15 residues. Germline loops: CDR1 LGHNA, CDR2 YSLEER. The V end lost 5 bases, the J end lost 8 bases, and 18 bases lay between the germline ends. In DNA, the CDR3 is TGCGCCAGCAGCAATCACCCGAACGCGCCGGGGGAGCTGTTTTTT. Protein product: CASSNHPNAPGELFF.

V usage is TRBV9 and J usage is TRBJ2-1; 7 bases align to TRBD1. Germline trimming cut 4 bases from V and 2 bases from J; bases unmatched to any gene: 15. Germline values: CDR1 SGDLS, CDR2 YYNGEE. This CDR3 has 18 residues. The CDR3 loop reads CASSPRTSDRRTYNEQFF. The CDR3 DNA reads TGTGCCAGCAGCCCGAGGACCTCGGACAGGCGAACCTACAATGAGCAGTTCTTC.

The chain links TRBV2 to TRBJ2-7, with a tentative D call TRBD1 (6 bases). CDR1 is SNHLY and CDR2 is FYNNEI in the germline V gene. The CDR3 totals 13 residues. V was cut by 3 bases and J by 5 bases, with 11 bases left in between. Written as DNA, the CDR3 is TGTGCCAGCAGTGAGGGAACAGGGAACGAGCAGTACTTC. It translates to CASSEGTGNEQYF. The variable domain in full, completed from reference TRBV2 and TRBJ2-7, reads EPEVTQTPSHQVTQMGQEVILRCVPISNHLYFYWYRQILGQKVEFLVSFYNNEISEKSEIFDDQFSVERPDGSNFTLKIRSTKLEDSAMYFCASSEGTGNEQYFGPGTRLTVT.

On this clone: A junction boundary mismatches the germline segment, possibly from a read error. V usage is TRBV9 and J usage is TRBJ2-1; a weak D match, TRBD2 (5 bases). The CDR3 covers 13 residues. CDR1 and CDR2 from the germline V gene are SGDLS and YYNGEE. DNA for the CDR3: TGTGCCAGCAGCGTGGTAGCGAACAACGAGCAGTTCTTC. Its translation is CASSVVANNEQFF.

This clone was counted only a few times. The chain links TRBV6-5 to TRBJ1-1, with 10 bases lining up with TRBD1. The length of the CDR3 is 12 residues. Germline loops: CDR1 MNHEY, CDR2 SVGAGI. Germline trimming cut 7 bases from V and 10 bases from J; bases unmatched to any gene: 6. Here the CDR3 reads CASIDRGRRAFF. CDR3 DNA sequence: TGTGCCAGCATCGACAGGGGGCGGAGAGCTTTCTTT.

The chain carries TRBV7-2 and TRBJ2-7, with a tentative D call TRBD2 (6 bases). This CDR3 region has 13 residues. The germline gives CDR1 SGHTA, CDR2 FQGNSA. The germline V and J ends were trimmed by 4 bases and 2 bases, with 9 bases remaining between them. In nucleotides, the CDR3 is TGTGCCAGCAGCTCCGGGACTCCCTACGAGCAGTACTTC. Protein: CASSSGTPYEQYF.

V gene TRBV28 combines with J gene TRBJ1-5; 8 positions match TRBD1. V dropped 7 bases and J dropped 2; count of bases not matched to a gene: 16. The CDR3 loop spans 18 amino acids. In germline, CDR1 is MDHEN, CDR2 SYDVKM. Here the CDR3 DNA reads TGTGCCAGCACCACAGGGGGACGCCTTTTTGTAGGCAATCAGCCCCAGCATTTT. Translating gives CASTTGGRLFVGNQPQHF.

The chain uses TRBV6-5 and TRBJ1-1, with TRBD1 matching 8 bases. Trimming at V came to 6 bases and at J to 1 base, leaving 7 bases not matched to a gene. The germline gives CDR1 MNHEY, CDR2 SVGAGI. The CDR3 extends over 15 amino acids. CDR3 in amino acids: CASRGQGLGNTEAFF. CDR3 DNA sequence: TGTGCCAGCAGAGGACAGGGCCTCGGGAACACTGAAGCTTTCTTT.

The CDR3 sequence is CASSEGLAEQETQYF. DNA of the CDR3: TGTGCCAGCAGCGAAGGACTAGCGGAGCAAGAGACCCAGTACTTC. The chain couples TRBV9 to TRBJ2-5; 10 bases are a match to TRBD2. Germline V gene sequence: CDR1 SGDLS, CDR2 YYNGEE. V shed 3 bases and J 2 bases; nucleotides not matched to a gene: 4. CDR3 length: 15 residues.

The genes are TRBV11-2 and TRBJ2-7; 7 bases match TRBD2. The CDR3 has 15 amino acids. Trimming took 1 base from V and 1 from J; bases not matched to a gene: 4. Germline values: CDR1 SGHAT, CDR2 FQNNGV. In DNA, the CDR3 is TGTGCCAGCAGCTTAGCGGGCGGGAGTTCCTACGAGCAGTACTTC. Protein sequence: CASSLAGGSSYEQYF.

This chain joins TRBV7-9 and TRBJ1-1; a possible D gene is TRBD1 (5 bases). CDR1 is SEHNR, CDR2 FQNEAQ, per germline (reference sequence). V lost 11 bases and J lost 0, with 22 bases in between. This CDR3 region has 16 residues. The CDR3 coding sequence is TGTGCCGCAGGCGGGGGAACAGGCATAATGAACACTGAAGCTTTCTTT. Its protein product is CAAGGGTGIMNTEAFF. The full variable domain, in which reference TRBV7-9 and TRBJ1-1 provide the parts outside the CDR3, is DTGVSQNPRHKITKRGQNVTFRCDPISEHNRLYWYRQTLGQGPEFLTYFQNEAQLEKSRLLSDRFSAERPKGSFSTLEIQRTEQGDSAMYLCAAGGGTGIMNTEAFFGQGTRLTVV.

J is TRBJ1-6 and V is TRBV28; TRBD1 might be the D (6 bases). Trimming shortened V by 5 bases and J by 11 bases, and 10 bases separated the two germline ends. Germline V gene sequence: CDR1 MDHEN, CDR2 SYDVKM. The CDR3 length is 12 residues. CDR3 protein: CASSLGGPPLHF. CDR3 coding DNA: TGTGCCAGCAGTCTCGGGGGGCCACCCCTCCACTTT.

This clone came up once. This chain uses TRBV29-1 with TRBJ2-3; no reliable D call. The CDR3 has 15 residues. Germline V gives CDR1 SQVTM, CDR2 ANQGSEA. Trimming removed 4 bases at V and 2 bases at J, with 16 bases between. The CDR3 region is CSVAWAARSTDTQYF. In DNA, the CDR3 is TGCAGCGTTGCGTGGGCAGCCAGATCCACAGATACGCAGTATTTT.

The chain links TRBV7-9 to TRBJ1-2, with 8 bases fitting TRBD1. This CDR3 is built from 16 residues. Germline V CDR1 and CDR2: SEHNR, FQNEAQ (reference sequence). Trimming cost V 5 bases and J 0 bases; bases outside gene matches: 8. CDR3 loop: CASSNRDRTTNYGYTF. In DNA, the CDR3 is TGTGCCAGCAGCAACCGGGACAGGACTACTAACTATGGCTACACCTTC.

The chain is built from TRBV18 and TRBJ2-2; tentative D call: TRBD1 (5 bases). Germline V gives CDR1 KGHSH, CDR2 LQKENI. The CDR3 length is 14 residues. V was cut by 5 bases and J by 6 bases, with 13 bases left in between. Written as DNA, the CDR3 is TGTGCCAGCTCAGCAGGGATAAGGGCCGGGGAGCTGTTTTTT. Protein sequence: CASSAGIRAGELFF.